One sample yielded the 25 T cell receptor beta chains listed below, sequenced in a study of human T cells and chemical hapten exposure. TCRdb redid the calling of the RACE reads with MiXCR, one entry per CDR3 protein. The sample shows about 80,000 distinct CDR3 sequences, 12% to 15% of them seen only once. As for time point: pre-sensitization, week 0. Treatment given: therapeutic diphenylcyclopropenone sensitization with weekly scalp DPC. Source: whole blood, taken in connection with sensitization to the hapten diphenylcyclopropenone (DPC). These receptor sequences come from a woman between 45 and 60 years old with alopecia areata. Some clones in this sample may be carry-over from other donors' samples.

This sequence joins TRBV18 and TRBJ2-1; no reliable D call. This CDR3 has 15 amino acids. V lost 2 bases, J lost 6 bases, and 14 bases lay in between. The germline V gene has CDR1 KGHSH and CDR2 LQKENI. As DNA, the CDR3 is TGTGCCAGCTCACCAAAAATAGGGATCCCCAATGAGCAGTTCTTC. Translated, it gives CASSPKIGIPNEQFF.

The rearrangement links TRBV7-6 to TRBJ2-5; unclear D gene. Trimming cost V 2 bases and J 5 bases, with 6 bases left between them. CDR1 is SGHVS and CDR2 is FNYEAQ in the germline V gene. CDR3 length equals 12 residues. In DNA form, the CDR3 reads TGTGCCAGCAGCTTATGGGGTGAGACCCAGTACTTC. Translation: CASSLWGETQYF.

This clonotype was counted many times. The rearrangement joins TRBV29-1 to TRBJ1-1; no reliable D call. Deletions cut 6 bases from V and 4 bases from J, with 15 bases between. The CDR3 is made up of 13 amino acids. The germline gives CDR1 SQVTM, CDR2 ANQGSEA. The CDR3 loop reads CSVAPSVATEAFF. CDR3 DNA: TGCAGCGTGGCGCCCTCGGTGGCCACTGAAGCTTTCTTT.

The chain joins TRBV20-1 to TRBJ2-1; 10 bases are shared with TRBD2. V dropped 3 bases and J dropped 6; count of bases not matched to a gene: 8. The CDR3 totals 15 residues. Germline V gene data show CDR1 as DFQATT and CDR2 as SNEGSKA (reference sequence). The CDR3 DNA follows: TGCAGTGCTAGGGCGACTAGCGGGTACCTCAATGAGCAGTTCTTC. Protein product: CSARATSGYLNEQFF.

The chain recombines TRBV5-1 with TRBJ2-7, with TRBD1 matching 7 bases. Germline V gene data show CDR1 as SGHRS and CDR2 as YFSETQ. The CDR3 contains 13 residues. Trimming removed 4 bases from V and 7 bases from J; junction bases left unmatched: 8. Written as DNA, the CDR3 is TGCGCCAGCAGCCCAGGGACAGATGGGGAGCAGTACTTC. This gives the protein CASSPGTDGEQYF. The variable domain in full, completed from reference TRBV5-1 and TRBJ2-7, reads KAGVTQTPRYLIKTRGQQVTLSCSPISGHRSVSWYQQTPGQGLQFLFEYFSETQRNKGNFPGRFSGRQFSNSRSEMNVSTLELGDSALYLCASSPGTDGEQYFGPGTRLTVT.

This clonotype was picked up many times. V is TRBV6-4 and J is TRBJ1-5; maybe TRBD1 (5 bases). Trimming stripped 8 bases from V and 0 bases from J, with 17 bases between. Germline V gene sequence: CDR1 MRHNA, CDR2 SNTAGT. The CDR3 length is 16 residues. CDR3: CASRIDRPYSNQPQHF. CDR3 coding DNA: TGTGCCAGCCGAATCGACAGACCGTATAGCAATCAGCCCCAGCATTTT.

The rearrangement uses TRBV7-9 and TRBJ2-5; 8 nucleotides align to TRBD1. The CDR3 covers 16 residues. Germline CDR1 SEHNR, CDR2 FQNEAQ (reference sequence). V shed 5 bases and J 4 bases; nucleotides not matched to a gene: 12. As DNA, the CDR3 is TGTGCCAGCAGCCCCCCAATAGGACAGGGCGGAGAGACCCAGTACTTC. It yields the protein CASSPPIGQGGETQYF. The variable domain in full, with the rest retrieved from reference TRBV7-9 and TRBJ2-5, is DTGVSQNPRHKITKRGQNVTFRCDPISEHNRLYWYRQTLGQGPEFLTYFQNEAQLEKSRLLSDRFSAERPKGSFSTLEIQRTEQGDSAMYLCASSPPIGQGGETQYFGPGTRLLVL.

This clonotype appeared once. The chain links TRBV11-2 to TRBJ2-7, with 9 bases aligning to TRBD1. Germline CDR1 SGHAT, CDR2 FQNNGV. The trim removed 5 bases at V and 8 bases at J, leaving 7 bases unmatched. The CDR3 covers 13 residues. The CDR3 spells CASSPGTGLKQYF. The CDR3 bases are TGTGCCAGCAGCCCTGGGACAGGGCTTAAGCAGTACTTC.

This clonotype appeared a few times. The chain joins TRBV20-1 to TRBJ2-1, with 7 bases matching TRBD2. Looked up from germline, CDR1 is DFQATT and CDR2 is SNEGSKA (reference sequence). The V and J ends lost 0 bases and 0 bases, in that order; junction bases with no gene match: 5. The CDR3 totals 16 residues. The CDR3: CSARDLGGGSYNEQFF. The CDR3 coding sequence is TGCAGTGCTAGAGATTTAGGCGGGGGCTCCTACAATGAGCAGTTCTTC.

This clonotype was observed a handful of times. The genes are TRBV7-9 and TRBJ2-2; D unclear. The germline V gene has CDR1 SEHNR and CDR2 FQNEAQ (reference sequence). The V end was cut by 5 bases, the J end by 6 bases, with 13 bases between. The CDR3 length is 14 residues. CDR3 coding DNA: TGTGCCAGCAGCATTGTCCCCTCGGCCGGGGAGCTGTTTTTT. Protein: CASSIVPSAGELFF.

This clonotype occurred a few times. The J gene is TRBJ2-1, the V gene TRBV11-2; D may be TRBD1 (6 bases). There are 18 residues in the CDR3. Trimming pared 4 bases from V and 9 bases from J, leaving 28 bases between. CDR1 is SGHAT, CDR2 FQNNGV, per germline. CDR3 sequence (DNA): TGTGCCAGCAGCTCACGCCTCACGACAGGTCGCATTTCGTCTGAGCAGTTCTTC. Its protein is CASSSRLTTGRISSEQFF. Together with reference TRBV11-2 and TRBJ2-1, the CDR3 gives the full variable domain: EAGVAQSPRYKIIEKRQSVAFWCNPISGHATLYWYQQILGQGPKLLIQFQNNGVVDDSQLPKDRFSAERLKGVDSTLKIQPAKLEDSAVYLCASSSRLTTGRISSEQFFGPGTRLTVL.

This clonotype was found many times. This chain uses TRBV29-1 with TRBJ2-7; D is undetermined. Between the trimmed V and J ends, which lost 8 bases and 6 bases, there was a span of 17 bases. The CDR3 runs 12 residues. The germline V gene has CDR1 SQVTM and CDR2 ANQGSEA. CDR3 protein: CSSVSGSREQYF. The CDR3 bases are TGCAGCTCGGTTTCAGGTAGCCGCGAGCAGTACTTC.

The chain joins TRBV7-8 to TRBJ2-2, with D perhaps TRBD1 (6 bases). Trimming shortened V by 10 bases and J by 7 bases, and 10 bases separated the two germline ends. The CDR3 length is 11 residues. Looked up from germline, CDR1 is SGHVS and CDR2 is FQNEAQ. The DNA of the CDR3 is TGTGCCACCGCAGGGGTCGGGGAGCTGTTTTTT. It specifies CATAGVGELFF. Full variable domain (missing parts from reference TRBV7-8 and TRBJ2-2): GAGVSQSPRYKVAKRGQDVALRCDPISGHVSLFWYQQALGQGPEFLTYFQNEAQLDKSGLPSDRFFAERPEGSVSTLKIQRTQQEDSAVYLCATAGVGELFFGEGSRLTVL.

This clonotype has just a few counts. This chain uses TRBV29-1 with TRBJ2-5; D ambiguous. CDR3 length equals 14 residues. From germline, CDR1 is SQVTM and CDR2 ANQGSEA. Trimming cost V 3 bases and J 2 bases, with 13 bases left between them. CDR3 loop: CSVDGQPSQETQYF. DNA of the CDR3: TGCAGCGTTGATGGGCAGCCCTCTCAAGAGACCCAGTACTTC.

This clonotype was seen only a few times. V usage is TRBV7-6 and J usage is TRBJ2-3; D gene unclear. V shed 5 bases and J shed 2 bases, with 11 bases lying between them. Germline loops: CDR1 SGHVS, CDR2 FNYEAQ. This CDR3 has 14 residues. The CDR3 spells CASSEEFATDTQYF. The CDR3 DNA sequence: TGTGCCAGCAGCGAGGAGTTTGCCACAGATACGCAGTATTTT.

The sample holds one count of this clonotype. The chain combines TRBV7-9 with TRBJ2-1; 9 positions match TRBD2. The junction had 5 bases not matched to a gene; V was cut back by 5 bases and J by 6 bases. Germline V gene sequence: CDR1 SEHNR, CDR2 FQNEAQ (reference sequence). The CDR3 is 14 residues long. CDR3 in DNA: TGTGCCAGCAGCACGATTAGCGGGAGCAATGAGCAGTTCTTC. It encodes CASSTISGSNEQFF. Using reference TRBV7-9 and TRBJ2-1 for the parts outside the CDR3, the full variable domain is DTGVSQNPRHKITKRGQNVTFRCDPISEHNRLYWYRQTLGQGPEFLTYFQNEAQLEKSRLLSDRFSAERPKGSFSTLEIQRTEQGDSAMYLCASSTISGSNEQFFGPGTRLTVL.

This clonotype was recorded a few times. The chain carries TRBV11-2 and TRBJ2-7, with 7 bases aligning to TRBD1. The V and J ends lost 5 bases and 6 bases, in that order; junction bases with no gene match: 10. Germline V CDR1 and CDR2: SGHAT, FQNNGV. The CDR3 length is 14 residues. CDR3 sequence: CASSPRQGVGEQYF. In DNA form, the CDR3 reads TGTGCCAGCAGCCCACGACAGGGTGTTGGCGAGCAGTACTTC. Full variable domain (outside the CDR3, taken from reference TRBV11-2 and TRBJ2-7): EAGVAQSPRYKIIEKRQSVAFWCNPISGHATLYWYQQILGQGPKLLIQFQNNGVVDDSQLPKDRFSAERLKGVDSTLKIQPAKLEDSAVYLCASSPRQGVGEQYFGPGTRLTVT.

V usage is TRBV14 and J usage is TRBJ2-7, with no clear D. From germline, CDR1 is SGHDN and CDR2 FVKESK. The CDR3 consists of 17 residues. V was clipped by 0 bases and J by 0 bases, with 15 bases between them. CDR3: CASSQDFGPGSSYEQYF. The CDR3 nucleotides are TGTGCCAGCAGCCAAGATTTTGGGCCAGGTAGCTCCTACGAGCAGTACTTC.

The chain joins TRBV5-4 to TRBJ2-5, with D possibly being TRBD2 (5 bases). V dropped 4 bases and J dropped 4 bases, with 14 bases sitting between them. The CDR3 contains 14 residues. Germline V gives CDR1 SGHNT, CDR2 YYREEE (reference sequence). The CDR3 sequence: CASSPSPGTETQYF. CDR3 nucleotides: TGTGCCAGCAGCCCCTCCCCGGGAACAGAGACCCAGTACTTC. Full variable domain (outside the CDR3, taken from reference TRBV5-4 and TRBJ2-5): ETGVTQSPTHLIKTRGQQVTLRCSSQSGHNTVSWYQQALGQGPQFIFQYYREEENGRGNFPPRFSGLQFPNYSSELNVNALELDDSALYLCASSPSPGTETQYFGPGTRLLVL.

At least ten counts were recorded for this clonotype. The rearrangement uses TRBV2 and TRBJ2-7, with 9 bases fitting TRBD1. The CDR3 loop spans 13 amino acids. Germline V gene data show CDR1 as SNHLY and CDR2 as FYNNEI. Losses at the gene ends were 6 bases for V and 4 bases for J; bases not matched to a gene: 4. The chain's CDR3 is CASRGQGWYEQYF. The CDR3 DNA follows: TGTGCCAGCAGGGGACAGGGATGGTACGAGCAGTACTTC.

This clonotype ranks as medium-sized (0.01 to 0.1%). The chain combines TRBV4-3 with TRBJ2-7; D is unclear. The ends were cut back, 1 base at V and 0 bases at J, with 10 bases in the middle. The CDR3 contains 15 residues. Germline CDR1 LGHNA, CDR2 YSLEER. The CDR3 nucleotides are TGCGCCAGCAGCCAAGTCGTAGGCGCCTCCTACGAGCAGTACTTC. It yields the protein CASSQVVGASYEQYF.

The rearrangement joins TRBV29-1 to TRBJ2-7; 10 nucleotides line up with TRBD1. Looked up from germline, CDR1 is SQVTM and CDR2 is ANQGSEA. The V and J ends lost 6 bases and 6 bases, in that order; junction bases with no gene match: 8. The CDR3 runs 13 residues. This CDR3 reads CSVASGQGTEQYF. Here the CDR3 DNA reads TGCAGCGTGGCTTCGGGACAGGGGACCGAGCAGTACTTC.

This chain links TRBV20-1 with TRBJ1-5; a possible D gene is TRBD1 (6 bases). From germline, CDR1 is DFQATT and CDR2 SNEGSKA (reference sequence). The CDR3 totals 15 residues. Trimming stripped 2 bases from V and 4 bases from J, with 15 bases between. DNA of the CDR3: TGCAGTGCTAGAATGGGACATCTTCCTAATCAGCCCCAGCATTTT. It yields the protein CSARMGHLPNQPQHF.

This clonotype has more than one count but fewer than ten. This rearrangement joins TRBV6-5 to TRBJ1-6, with 10 positions matching TRBD1. The germline V gene has CDR1 MNHEY and CDR2 SVGAGI. Trimming removed 6 bases from V and 9 bases from J; junction bases left unmatched: 5. The CDR3 length is 14 residues. The CDR3, as DNA: TGTGCCAGCAGCCAGGGACAGGGGAGTTCACCCCTCCACTTT. The encoded protein is CASSQGQGSSPLHF.

This sequence joins TRBV10-3 and TRBJ2-7; 9 nucleotides match TRBD2. Per the germline V gene, CDR1 is ENHRY and CDR2 is SYGVKD. V lost 4 bases and J lost 2; bases outside the gene matches: 9. The CDR3 contains 16 residues. The CDR3, as DNA: TGTGCCATCAGTGGGCTAGCGGGGCCCAGAGCCTACGAGCAGTACTTC. This sequence encodes CAISGLAGPRAYEQYF.